Listed below are T cell receptor beta chains from one sample, sequenced in a study of blood T cell repertoires in COVID-19. Libraries were prepared by immunoSEQ multiplex PCR; TCRdb keeps only in-frame clonotypes and omits some of them. Altogether roughly 300,000 clones are present, around 89% being singletons, with the ten largest covering under 8%. The sequencing input was peripheral blood. The receptors were gathered from a young man who had recovered from COVID-19. CDR3s include the opening cysteine and the closing phenylalanine or tryptophan. A D gene is named only where the DNA matches it firmly. Only part of the rows carry a size: once, few, many, or a class if the clone is expanded.

d_call,clone_size,v_call,j_call,cdr3_aa,cdr3_nt
NA,NA,TRBV10-3,TRBJ2-7,CATTQSSYEQYF,TGTGCCACCACTCAAAGCTCCTACGAGCAGTACTTC
TRBD1,NA,TRBV27,TRBJ2-7,CASSWGTGAYEQYF,TGTGCCAGCAGTTGGGGGACAGGGGCCTACGAGCAGTACTTC
NA,NA,TRBV14,TRBJ2-1,CASSQERGYLDNEQFF,TGTGCCAGCAGCCAAGAACGGGGGTACCTCGACAATGAGCAGTTCTTC
TRBD2,few,TRBV5-1,TRBJ2-2,CASSLGLAVDTGELFF,TGCGCCAGCAGCCTGGGACTAGCGGTGGACACCGGGGAGCTGTTTTTT
NA,NA,TRBV5-1,TRBJ1-1,CASSWGPQGSNTEAFF,TGCGCCAGCAGCTGGGGGCCCCAGGGATCGAACACTGAAGCTTTCTTT
NA,NA,TRBV14,TRBJ2-1,CASSQKDSTYNEQFF,TGTGCCAGCAGCCAAAAGGACAGCACCTACAATGAGCAGTTCTTC
NA,NA,TRBV4-1,TRBJ1-6,CASSRERGGSYNSPLHF,TGCGCCAGCAGCCGAGAACGGGGGGGCTCCTATAATTCACCCCTCCACTTT
NA,NA,TRBV19,TRBJ1-5,CASTNPGGRNQPQHF,TGTGCCAGTACCAACCCCGGGGGTCGCAATCAGCCCCAGCATTTT
NA,once,TRBV6-5,TRBJ1-2,CASSYSSAGDYGYTF,TGTGCCAGCAGTTACTCGAGTGCAGGGGACTATGGCTACACCTTC
TRBD1,NA,TRBV7-6,TRBJ2-2,CASSLPPTGSTGELFF,TGTGCCAGCAGCTTACCCCCGACAGGGTCTACCGGGGAGCTGTTTTTT
TRBD1,once,TRBV9,TRBJ1-2,CASSVDRGLYGYTF,TGTGCCAGCAGCGTAGACAGGGGGCTCTATGGCTACACCTTC
TRBD1,NA,TRBV2,TRBJ1-1,CASRDGTGGTEAFF,TGTGCCAGCAGAGACGGGACAGGGGGCACTGAAGCTTTCTTT
NA,NA,TRBV21-1,TRBJ2-1,CASSWASGRNEQFF,TGTGCCAGCTCTTGGGCTAGCGGGAGGAATGAGCAGTTCTTC
TRBD2,NA,TRBV27,TRBJ2-1,CASSSPLADPYNEQFF,TGTGCCAGCAGTTCCCCACTAGCGGACCCTTACAATGAGCAGTTCTTC
TRBD2,NA,TRBV6-6,TRBJ2-1,CASSTTSGSYNEQFF,TGTGCCAGCAGCACTACTAGCGGGAGTTACAATGAGCAGTTCTTC
TRBD2,NA,TRBV18,TRBJ2-3,CASSPPSGTDTQYF,TGTGCCAGCTCACCACCTAGCGGGACAGATACGCAGTATTTT
NA,NA,TRBV5-4,TRBJ2-5,CASSLPPGLGETQYF,TGTGCCAGCAGCTTGCCCCCGGGTCTGGGAGAGACCCAGTACTTC
TRBD1,NA,TRBV7-2,TRBJ1-1,CASSLVGGWTGMNTEAFF,TGTGCCAGCAGCTTAGTGGGAGGCTGGACAGGCATGAACACTGAAGCTTTCTTT
TRBD1,NA,TRBV5-1,TRBJ1-2,CATGTGGTYGYTF,TGCGCCACCGGGACAGGGGGCACCTATGGCTACACCTTC
NA,NA,TRBV3-1/TRBV3-2,TRBJ1-2,CASSQDTGILPSGYTF,TGTGCCAGCAGCCAAGATACCGGGATTCTCCCATCTGGCTACACCTTC
TRBD1,NA,TRBV9,TRBJ1-5,CASSQGAGNQPQHF,TGTGCCAGCAGCCAGGGGGCAGGCAATCAGCCCCAGCATTTT
NA,NA,TRBV2,TRBJ2-5,CASSYQETQYF,TGTGCCAGCAGCTACCAAGAGACCCAGTACTTC
NA,NA,TRBV7-9,TRBJ2-7,CASSLARDGYYEQYF,TGTGCCAGCAGCTTAGCGCGGGACGGTTACTACGAGCAGTACTTC
NA,NA,TRBV27,TRBJ1-3,CASSPEGSGNTIYF,TGTGCCAGCAGTCCAGAGGGAAGTGGAAACACCATATATTTT
TRBD1,NA,TRBV3-1/TRBV3-2,TRBJ2-7,CASSQTGGGGEQYF,TGTGCCAGCAGCCAGACAGGGGGCGGAGGGGAGCAGTACTTC
NA,NA,TRBV19,TRBJ2-1,CASSFGYNEQFF,TGTGCCAGTAGTTTCGGGTACAATGAGCAGTTCTTC
TRBD2,NA,TRBV5-6,TRBJ2-1,CASTPGLAGGSYNEQFF,TGTGCCAGCACCCCAGGGTTAGCGGGGGGATCCTACAATGAGCAGTTCTTC
NA,NA,TRBV5-1,TRBJ2-7,CASSLSGAYEQYF,TGCGCCAGCAGCTTGAGCGGCGCCTACGAGCAGTACTTC
TRBD1,NA,TRBV5-1,TRBJ1-4,CASSSRETGDEKLFF,TGCGCCAGCAGCTCCCGTGAGACAGGGGATGAAAAACTGTTTTTT
NA,NA,TRBV19,TRBJ2-5,CASSPSTGLIETQYF,TGTGCCAGTAGTCCCTCGACAGGATTGATAGAGACCCAGTACTTC
TRBD1,NA,TRBV6-6,TRBJ1-4,CASRTGDEKLFF,TGTGCCAGCAGGACAGGGGATGAAAAACTGTTTTTT